The clone carrying this TCR beta chain is labeled medium-sized. Its antigen is not identified. The library was designed around alpha chains, so this beta chain is a stray read whose abundance carries little weight. The time point: sample taken at primary tumor resection. Via MiXCR, TCRdb re-called the 5' RACE reads, giving one row per CDR3 protein. Of some 2,500 distinct CDR3 sequences detected, roughly 5% appear once; the ten largest clones hold 15% to 20%. CDR3 length: 17 amino acids. J gave up 9 bases and V 7 bases, and 21 bases lay outside the gene matches. Germline V gene data show CDR1 as DFQATT and CDR2 as SNEGSKA (reference sequence). The data derive from a study of spatial heterogeneity in lung cancer. Notes on the study in general: Ubiquitous expanded TCR counts tracked ubiquitous nonsynonymous mutations, and regional counts tracked regional ones. The number of expanded tumor alpha and beta chains correlated with mutation number.

The gene calls are TRBV20-1 and TRBJ2-1, with TRBD2 matching over 10 bases. The sequence was collected from a male donor with early-stage non-small cell lung cancer. The starting material was lung tumor tissue, obtained at surgery. Written as DNA, the CDR3 is TGCAGTGACGGGGCCCGGGGGCTAGCGGGAGTAGGCGGTGAGCAGTTCTTC. This sequence encodes CSDGARGLAGVGGEQFF.